The rows below give T cell receptor beta chains drawn from one sample of a study of T cell responses to AZD1222 COVID-19 vaccine. Assay: immunoSEQ multiplex PCR; the TCRdb copy retains only in-frame clones and omits some. The sample has roughly 180,000 clones, 75% to 90% seen once. Sequences were derived from peripheral blood, sampled on day 0 of AZD1222 vaccination. These TCRs come from an adult in good health. Both conserved end residues are part of each CDR3. The D gene is left open where the match is weak. Part of the rows lack a size; the others show once, few, many or a class for expanded clones.

j_gene,d_gene,v_gene,abundance,CDR3nt,CDR3aa
TRBJ2-7,.,TRBV5-1,.,TGCGCCAGCAGCTTGAGGGTAGGGCCCTACGAGCAGTACTTC,CASSLRVGPYEQYF
TRBJ2-3,.,TRBV7-2,.,TGTGCCAGCAGCCCGAACAGGGTTGATACGCAGTATTTT,CASSPNRVDTQYF
TRBJ1-4,.,TRBV14,.,TGTGCCAGCAGCCACTCAGGGGCCCCCGGGGAAAAACTGTTTTTT,CASSHSGAPGEKLFF
TRBJ2-7,TRBD2,TRBV3-1/TRBV3-2,.,TGTGCCAGCAGCCACTCCCGGACTAGCGGGAGCTACGAGCAGTACTTC,CASSHSRTSGSYEQYF
TRBJ1-6,TRBD1,TRBV6-5,few,TGTGCCAGCAGTTACGGGGACAGGTTCTATAATTCACCCCTCCACTTT,CASSYGDRFYNSPLHF
TRBJ2-7,.,TRBV2,.,TGTGCCAGCACGGAGATTGGGGACGAGCAGTACTTC,CASTEIGDEQYF
TRBJ2-3,TRBD2,TRBV12-5,.,TGTGCTAGTGGTCGGGAGGACGGCACAGATACGCAGTATTTT,CASGREDGTDTQYF
TRBJ1-1,.,TRBV6-6,.,TGTGCCAGCAGGCTGACAGGCAACACTGAAGCTTTCTTT,CASRLTGNTEAFF
TRBJ2-7,TRBD1,TRBV4-1,.,TGCGCCAGCAGCCAACCGGGACAGGGTAACTACGAGCAGTACTTC,CASSQPGQGNYEQYF
TRBJ1-4,.,TRBV30,.,TGTGCCTACCTGACCGTTAATGAAAAACTGTTTTTT,CAYLTVNEKLFF
TRBJ1-4,.,TRBV7-9,.,TGTGCCAGCAGCCCGGTTTCAACTAATGAAAAACTGTTTTTT,CASSPVSTNEKLFF
TRBJ2-7,.,TRBV19,.,TGTGCCAGTAGTATAAGCCGGGGAGACGAGCAGTACTTC,CASSISRGDEQYF
TRBJ2-6,.,TRBV28,.,TGTGCCAGCAGTAAAGGCAGTCCCTTCTCTGGGGCCAACGTCCTGACTTTC,CASSKGSPFSGANVLTF
TRBJ1-2,.,TRBV12-5,.,TGTGCTAGTGGTTTGGTAGGTGGAGCGGGGACCTATGGCTACACCTTC,CASGLVGGAGTYGYTF
TRBJ2-7,TRBD1,TRBV6-5,.,TGTGCCAGCAGTTACGGAGGGACAGGCTCCTACGAGCAGTACTTC,CASSYGGTGSYEQYF
TRBJ1-5,.,TRBV7-9,.,TGTGCCAGCAGCCCCGGGAGCAATCAGCCCCAGCATTTT,CASSPGSNQPQHF
TRBJ1-2,.,TRBV12-5,.,TGTGCTAGTGGACGCGCGGCCTCAAGCGACTATGGCTACACCTTC,CASGRAASSDYGYTF
TRBJ2-1,.,TRBV19,once,TGTGCCAGTAGTGCAACTATGTGGAAGAGCTCCTACAATGAGCAGTTCTTC,CASSATMWKSSYNEQFF
TRBJ1-2,TRBD1,TRBV28,.,TGTGCCAGCAGTCCCCTGGGACAGGGGGCGAAAAGGAATTATGGCTACACCTTC,CASSPLGQGAKRNYGYTF
TRBJ1-2,.,TRBV6-5,.,TGTGCCAGCAGCAGAGCTGGCCACTATGGCTACACCTTC,CASSRAGHYGYTF
TRBJ2-5,TRBD2,TRBV11-2,once,TGTGCCCCCGAGCGGGATGGAGAGACCCAGTACTTC,CAPERDGETQYF
TRBJ1-5,TRBD1,TRBV6-5,.,TGTGCCAGCAGCACCGGGACAGGGTACAATCAGCCCCAGCATTTT,CASSTGTGYNQPQHF
TRBJ1-5,TRBD1,TRBV6-6,.,TGTGCCAGCAGTACGTTCGACAGGGGGGGTAGTCCCCAGCATTTT,CASSTFDRGGSPQHF
TRBJ1-4,.,TRBV5-1,.,TGCGCCAGCAGCTTGAGGGGGGTTAATGAAAAACTGTTTTTT,CASSLRGVNEKLFF
TRBJ1-2,TRBD1,TRBV3-1/TRBV3-2,few,TGTGCCAGCAGCCCCATCCCGGGGGCAGGGGGTCATCATGGCTACACCTTC,CASSPIPGAGGHHGYTF
TRBJ2-7,.,TRBV2,once,TGTGCCAGCAGCCCCCGTAGCTACGAGCAGTACTTC,CASSPRSYEQYF
TRBJ2-7,TRBD2,TRBV12-3/TRBV12-4,.,TGTGCCAGCAGTCTAGGGACTAGCTTGAGGCAGTACTTC,CASSLGTSLRQYF
TRBJ2-5,TRBD2,TRBV4-1,once,TGCGCCAGCAGCCAAGGAATGCGGGAGGGCCTTCAGTACTTC,CASSQGMREGLQYF
TRBJ2-2,.,TRBV3-1/TRBV3-2,.,TGTGCCAGCAGCCAAGATCTAGTTTTGACCGGGGAGCTGTTTTTT,CASSQDLVLTGELFF
TRBJ1-2,.,TRBV5-4,once,TGTGCCAGCAGCTCCGGGACAAGGCCCCAAGCCTATGGCTACACCTTC,CASSSGTRPQAYGYTF
TRBJ2-5,.,TRBV2,.,TGTGCCAGCAGTGAAGACAGGGGAGGGGGCCGGTCCCAGTACTTC,CASSEDRGGGRSQYF
TRBJ1-5,.,TRBV6-6,.,TGTGCCAGCAGTGACCGACAGGCTCAGCCCCAGCATTTT,CASSDRQAQPQHF
TRBJ1-6,.,TRBV6-1,once,TGTGCCAGCAGTGAAGCGGGGACGGTCAATTCACCCCTCCACTTT,CASSEAGTVNSPLHF
TRBJ1-4,TRBD1,TRBV5-1,.,TGCGCCAGCAGCTTGGCAATCACGACAGGGCCTAATGAAAAACTGTTTTTT,CASSLAITTGPNEKLFF
TRBJ1-6,.,TRBV5-6,once,TGTGCCAGCAGCTTGGTATCAGTATATAATTCACCCCTCCACTTT,CASSLVSVYNSPLHF
TRBJ2-7,.,TRBV7-6,.,TGTGCCAGCAGCTTAGGTACAGCGCCGACCTACGAGCAGTACTTC,CASSLGTAPTYEQYF
TRBJ2-1,TRBD2,TRBV24-1,.,TGTGCCACCAGTGACCCAGTAGCGGGCTTATACAATGAGCAGTTCTTC,CATSDPVAGLYNEQFF
TRBJ2-7,TRBD2,TRBV7-6,.,TGTGCCAGCAGCCCAGCCCTAGCGGGAAACGAGCAGTACTTC,CASSPALAGNEQYF
TRBJ1-2,TRBD1,TRBV6-5,once,TGTGCCAGCAGTAAACGGACAGGGGCAAACTATGGCTACACCTTC,CASSKRTGANYGYTF
TRBJ2-5,TRBD2,TRBV9,.,TGTGCCAGCAGCGCCGTGGGCCGGGGGGGCAGATCCAACCAGTACTTC,CASSAVGRGGRSNQYF
TRBJ2-1,TRBD2,TRBV2,.,TGTGCCAGCAGCATATCCGGACTAGCTAGCTCCTACAATGAGCAGTTCTTC,CASSISGLASSYNEQFF